The rows below give T cell receptor beta chains drawn from one sample of a study of CD8+CD57+ T cells in acquired aplastic anemia. Using its own MiXCR run on the reads, TCRdb lists one record per CDR3 protein. The sample carries about 130,000 distinct CDR3 sequences, over 45% recorded once. Sequencing input: sorted CD4+, CD8+, or CD8+CD57+ T cells (not recorded which) from PBMCs. The receptors here all came from a human donor in good health, serving as a control. Both conserved end residues are part of each CDR3. Each record gives: V gene, D gene, J gene, clone size, CDR3 protein, CDR3 DNA. A D gene is named only where the DNA matches it firmly. Clone size is given for some rows only: seen once, a few or many times, or a class if the clone is expanded.

>TRBV2|.|TRBJ1-2|.
CASSELGASGYTF
TGTGCCAGCAGTGAACTGGGTGCGTCCGGCTACACCTTC
>TRBV4-2|TRBD1|TRBJ2-5|many
CASSQAPQGAGETQYF
TGTGCCAGCAGCCAGGCCCCACAGGGGGCCGGGGAGACCCAGTACTTC
>TRBV4-1|TRBD1|TRBJ1-4|.
CASSQTGGSTNEKLFF
TGTGCCAGCAGCCAAACAGGGGGCTCGACTAATGAAAAACTGTTTTTT
>TRBV2|TRBD2|TRBJ2-7|many
CASKDSGGVKSYEQYF
TGTGCCAGCAAGGATAGCGGGGGGGTCAAATCCTACGAGCAGTACTTC
>TRBV20-1|.|TRBJ2-3|.
CSAKKGRGTGTDTQYF
TGCAGTGCCAAGAAGGGGCGCGGGACAGGCACAGATACGCAGTATTTT
>TRBV7-9|TRBD2|TRBJ2-2|once
CASSLLAGLAGELFF
TGTGCCAGCAGCTTACTAGCGGGCCTAGCCGGGGAGCTGTTTTTT
>TRBV19|.|TRBJ2-7|.
CASSSRAPAYEQYF
TGTGCCAGTAGTTCCAGGGCACCAGCCTACGAGCAGTACTTC
>TRBV25-1|TRBD2|TRBJ2-5|once
CASSNSPSGGETQYF
TGTGCCAGCAGCAATAGTCCTAGCGGGGGTGAGACCCAGTACTTC
>TRBV10-1|TRBD2|TRBJ2-7|few
CASRGTSGGQEQYF
TGCGCCAGCAGGGGGACTAGCGGGGGGCAAGAGCAGTACTTC
>TRBV20-1|TRBD2|TRBJ2-7|.
CSARHTSATSYEQYF
TGCAGTGCTAGGCACACTAGCGCAACCTCCTACGAGCAGTACTTC
>TRBV19|TRBD2|TRBJ2-5|.
CASSVLAGGQETQYF
TGTGCCAGTAGTGTTCTAGCGGGGGGGCAGGAGACCCAGTACTTC
>TRBV10-3|.|TRBJ1-5|.
CAISESTLGGGPPQHF
TGTGCCATCAGTGAGTCGACTTTAGGGGGAGGCCCGCCCCAGCATTTT
>TRBV6-1|TRBD1|TRBJ2-4|many
CASTPGQGLNIQYF
TGTGCCAGTACACCGGGACAGGGCCTAAACATTCAGTACTTC
>TRBV7-2|TRBD1|TRBJ1-2|.
CASGSGQGGNYGYAF
TGTGCCAGCGGCTCGGGACAGGGCGGTAACTATGGCTACGCCTTC
>TRBV19|.|TRBJ2-1|many
CASSRQGQYSYNEQFF
TGTGCCAGTAGTCGTCAGGGACAATACTCCTACAATGAGCAGTTCTTC
>TRBV2|.|TRBJ1-2|.
CVSSEASEWGGHTF
TGTGTCAGCAGTGAAGCATCGGAATGGGGCGGCCACACCTTC
>TRBV10-3|TRBD1|TRBJ2-7|.
CAISEETGADGQYF
TGTGCCATCAGTGAGGAGACAGGGGCCGACGGGCAGTACTTC
>TRBV5-6|TRBD1|TRBJ2-7|many
CASSSKTGGNEQYF
TGTGCCAGCAGTTCTAAGACAGGGGGCAACGAGCAGTACTTC
>TRBV10-3|TRBD1|TRBJ2-7|.
CAASSGQGSSYEQYF
TGTGCCGCTTCTTCAGGACAGGGGTCATCCTACGAGCAGTACTTC
>TRBV2|.|TRBJ1-5|.
CASSVDRLGQHF
TGTGCCAGCAGCGTGGACAGACTAGGCCAGCATTTT
>TRBV6-1|.|TRBJ1-5|many
CASSGTLGGNQPQHF
TGTGCCAGCAGTGGCACCTTGGGAGGGAATCAGCCCCAGCATTTT
>TRBV7-2|TRBD1|TRBJ1-2|.
CASSKDRVGQGYTF
TGCGCCAGCAGTAAGGACAGGGTAGGACAGGGCTACACCTTC
>TRBV19|TRBD1|TRBJ1-2|many
CASSIAPGTANYGYTF
TGTGCCAGTAGTATAGCCCCCGGGACAGCTAACTATGGCTACACCTTC
>TRBV7-2|.|TRBJ1-5|.
CASSYGLGNQPQHF
TGTGCCAGCAGCTACGGACTGGGCAATCAGCCCCAGCATTTT
>TRBV19|.|TRBJ1-5|few
CASSLEEYSNQPQHF
TGTGCCAGTAGTCTCGAGGAATATAGCAATCAGCCCCAGCATTTT
>TRBV5-6|.|TRBJ1-6|.
CASSPSRQRGSYNSPLHF
TGTGCCAGCAGTCCATCCCGACAGCGAGGCTCCTATAATTCACCCCTCCACTTT
>TRBV11-3|.|TRBJ2-7|many
CASSLDVGHAGEQYF
TGTGCCAGCAGCTTAGATGTCGGGCACGCGGGGGAGCAGTACTTC
>TRBV25-1|.|TRBJ2-3|.
CASSTNTDTQYF
TGTGCCAGCAGTACAAACACAGATACGCAGTATTTT
>TRBV19|.|TRBJ2-7|.
CASRRYPTGAYEQYF
TGTGCCAGTAGGAGGTACCCCACGGGGGCTTACGAGCAGTACTTC
>TRBV7-6|TRBD1|TRBJ1-6|.
CASSLGKTGENGSPLHF
TGTGCCAGCAGCTTAGGAAAGACAGGGGAGAATGGGTCACCCCTCCACTTT
>TRBV19|TRBD1|TRBJ1-1|many
CATKRTGTNTEAFF
TGTGCCACTAAACGGACAGGAACAAACACTGAAGCTTTCTTT
>TRBV24-1|.|TRBJ1-2|medium-sized
CATSDLNGYTF
TGTGCCACCAGTGACCTAAATGGCTACACCTTC
>TRBV11-2|.|TRBJ2-3|.
CASSLWYSATDTQYF
TGTGCCAGCAGCTTATGGTATAGCGCCACAGATACGCAGTATTTT
>TRBV25-1|.|TRBJ1-6|few
CASSDSQGVNSPLHF
TGTGCCAGCAGTGATTCACAGGGTGTGAATTCACCCCTCCACTTT
>TRBV29-1|TRBD1|TRBJ1-1|.
CSAHEGGDEAFF
TGCAGCGCCCATGAAGGGGGCGATGAAGCTTTCTTT
>TRBV29-1|.|TRBJ1-2|.
CSVPSRDLSGYTF
TGCAGCGTTCCGTCCAGGGACCTCAGCGGCTACACCTTC
>TRBV15|TRBD1|TRBJ2-7|.
CASSLRDRGDYEQYF
TGTGCCAGCAGCCTCCGGGACAGGGGGGACTACGAGCAGTACTTC
>TRBV20-1|.|TRBJ2-5|many
CSAWTDQETQYF
TGCAGTGCCTGGACAGACCAAGAGACCCAGTACTTC
>TRBV7-3|.|TRBJ2-5|.
CASCLGGDTQYF
TGTGCCAGCTGCTTGGGTGGGGATACCCAGTACTTC
>TRBV10-3|TRBD2|TRBJ2-3|once
CAISGSGGARTDTQYF
TGTGCCATTTCGGGTAGCGGGGGGGCCCGCACAGATACGCAGTATTTT
>TRBV7-2|.|TRBJ1-2|.
CASSFERARYGYTF
TGTGCCAGCAGCTTCGAAAGGGCACGCTATGGCTACACCTTC
>TRBV19|.|TRBJ2-3|many
CASSISGADTQYF
TGTGCCAGTAGTATTAGCGGTGCAGATACGCAGTATTTT
>TRBV7-8|TRBD2|TRBJ2-7|medium-sized
CASSARTSGDTYEQYF
TGTGCCAGCAGCGCCCGAACTAGCGGCGATACTTACGAGCAGTACTTC
>TRBV6-1|TRBD1|TRBJ1-6|many
CASSGGTGDNSPLHF
TGTGCCAGCAGCGGGGGGACAGGGGATAATTCACCCCTCCACTTT
>TRBV28|.|TRBJ1-2|many
CASSLSGGYTF
TGTGCCAGCAGTTTAAGCGGTGGCTACACCTTC
>TRBV7-8|.|TRBJ1-4|many
CASSLLGTTNEKLFF
TGTGCCAGCAGCTTATTGGGGACAACTAATGAAAAACTGTTTTTT
>TRBV25-1|.|TRBJ1-1|many
CASTYGRGIEAFF
TGTGCCAGCACCTACGGCAGGGGTATTGAAGCTTTCTTT
>TRBV4-2|TRBD1|TRBJ2-2|many
CASSQADRDTGELFF
TGTGCCAGCAGCCAAGCCGACAGGGACACCGGGGAGCTGTTTTTT
>TRBV5-6|TRBD1|TRBJ1-6|.
CASTLQPQGGNSPLHF
TGTGCCAGCACCTTACAGCCACAGGGGGGTAATTCACCCCTCCACTTT
>TRBV10-3|TRBD2|TRBJ2-2|medium-sized
CAITASGIGELFF
TGTGCCATCACGGCTAGCGGGATCGGGGAGCTGTTTTTT